This TCR beta chain was sequenced in a study of blood T cell repertoires in COVID-19. About the study: Some COVID-19 samples were acute and others convalescent; all came from the United States, Italy and Spain. PBMCs, B-cell-depleted T cells, or T cells were the source of the cDNA or gDNA that made up the material.

The data were produced by immunoSEQ multiplex PCR, yet TCRdb's version contains in-frame clones alone and is incomplete. The data contain 150,000 to 200,000 clones, around nine tenths of them singletons. During active infection, Seattle patients enrolled and were then monitored through disease. CDR1 SGHRS and CDR2 YFSETQ come from the germline V gene. V lost 0 bases and J lost 1, with 17 bases in between. The CDR3 length is 17 residues. The chain joins TRBV5-1 to TRBJ2-7, with D tentatively TRBD1 (6 bases). The receptor's source is a woman aged 70-85 years with COVID-19, enrolled during active disease. The sample consisted of peripheral blood. CDR3 nucleotides: TGCGCCAGCAGCTTGGGGATGGCGTCAGGGGATTCCTACGAGCAGTACTTC. It translates to CASSLGMASGDSYEQYF.